One TCR beta chain is described in this entry. Its antigen is currently unknown. The data derive from a study of T cell repertoires in ileal Crohn's disease. Points from the study as a whole: Clonal expansions were more frequent in active smokers than non-smokers at surgery. Clonality above 26.8% at surgery always came with endoscopic recurrence.

Sequenced by immunoSEQ multiplex PCR; TCRdb stores in-frame clones only, minus some. The table has several thousand clones, over 90% seen once. Adults with ileal or ileocolonic Crohn's disease and an indication for resection were eligible. Germline values: CDR1 LNHNV, CDR2 YYDKDF (reference sequence). CDR3 size: 23 residues. The junction had 21 bases not matched to a gene; V was cut back by 2 bases and J by 4 bases. The chain recombines TRBV15 with TRBJ2-3; 16 bases line up with TRBD2. Material for sequencing was ileal tissue. This receptor was obtained from an adult with Crohn's disease. CDR3 sequence (DNA): TGTGCCACCAGCAGACCACCCCCGAGGGGACTAGCGGGAGGGCCCTCGAGTCCAGATACGCAGTATTTT. It yields the protein CATSRPPPRGLAGGPSSPDTQYF.